The 27 T cell receptor beta chains in this list originate from one sample, sequenced in a study of T cell changes during pregnancy in multiple sclerosis. Repertoires were generated with immunoSEQ multiplex PCR, while TCRdb's copy carries only in-frame clones and drops some. The sample includes tens of thousands of clones, about 92% of them seen just once. Sequenced here: peripheral blood, sampled in the first trimester of pregnancy. Receptors were obtained from a female donor with multiple sclerosis, enrolled in a pregnancy study.

This clone was picked up one time. The rearrangement joins TRBV19 to TRBJ1-1, with 7 bases identical to TRBD1. The ends lost 4 bases at V and 8 bases at J; junction bases unmatched: 4. CDR3 length: 12 amino acids. CDR1 and CDR2 from the germline V gene are LNHDA and SQIVND (reference sequence). DNA for the CDR3: TGTGCCAGTAGTACAGGGACAGCCGAAGCTTTCTTT. Residues: CASSTGTAEAFF. The entire variable domain, with the rest obtained from reference TRBV19 and TRBJ1-1, is as follows: DGGITQSPKYLFRKEGQNVTLSCEQNLNHDAMYWYRQDPGQGLRLIYYSQIVNDFQKGDIAEGYSVSREKKESFPLTVTSAQKNPTAFYLCASSTGTAEAFFGQGTRLTVV.

The rearrangement joins TRBV5-4 to TRBJ2-3; 7 positions match TRBD2. The V gene end was trimmed by 5 bases and the J gene end by 1 base; junction bases not matched to a gene: 10. The germline V gene encodes CDR1 SGHNT and CDR2 YYREEE (reference sequence). This CDR3 has 16 amino acids. CDR3 sequence reads: CASRSESGTRTDTQYF. The CDR3 bases are TGTGCCAGCAGAAGCGAGAGCGGGACCCGCACAGATACGCAGTATTTT. The variable domain in full, completed from reference TRBV5-4 and TRBJ2-3, reads ETGVTQSPTHLIKTRGQQVTLRCSSQSGHNTVSWYQQALGQGPQFIFQYYREEENGRGNFPPRFSGLQFPNYSSELNVNALELDDSALYLCASRSESGTRTDTQYFGPGTRLTVL.

CDR3 protein: CASSNHLQGNGYTF. The CDR3 coding sequence is TGTGCCAGTAGTAATCACCTCCAGGGGAACGGCTACACCTTC. V gene TRBV19 combines with J gene TRBJ1-2; TRBD1 is a possible D gene (6 bases). With 4 bases removed from V and 8 bases from J, the gap between germline ends came to 17 bases. The germline V gene encodes CDR1 LNHDA and CDR2 SQIVND (reference sequence). This CDR3 spans 14 amino acids.

V usage is TRBV18 and J usage is TRBJ2-5, with D maybe TRBD2 (7 bases). The V gene lost 6 bases and the J gene lost 4 bases, with 12 bases spanning the gap. The CDR3 length is 13 residues. Looked up from germline, CDR1 is KGHSH and CDR2 is LQKENI. CDR3 DNA sequence: TGTGCCAGCTCCGGACTAGGGGGAGAGACCCAGTACTTC. Translation: CASSGLGGETQYF.

This clone was picked up one time. The chain carries TRBV14 and TRBJ2-7; TRBD2 agrees at 10 bases. The CDR3 length is 16 residues. The V gene's germline CDR1 is SGHDN and CDR2 FVKESK. V was clipped by 5 bases and J by 2 bases; unmatched bases: 9. CDR3 sequence (DNA): TGTGCCAGCAGCACTTCTCTAGCGGGAGTTACCTACGAGCAGTACTTC. Protein sequence: CASSTSLAGVTYEQYF.

The CDR3 region has the DNA TGCGCCAGCAGTCAAACTCAGGGGGCAAGCAATCAGCCCCAGCATTTT. It codes for CASSQTQGASNQPQHF. The V call is TRBV23-1, the J call TRBJ1-5; TRBD1 aligns across 8 bases. TRBV23-1 is treated as an ORF (open reading frame) with a function not yet certain. The ends lost 2 bases at V and 1 base at J; junction bases unmatched: 4. The CDR3 extends over 16 amino acids.

V is TRBV27 and J is TRBJ1-2; no clear D. Germline CDR1 is MNHEY and CDR2 is SMNVEV (reference sequence). The CDR3 is 13 residues long. Deletions cut 0 bases from V and 6 bases from J, with 8 bases between. CDR3 amino acids: CASSLSAGDGYTF. The CDR3 bases are TGTGCCAGCAGTTTATCTGCCGGGGATGGCTACACCTTC.

This sequence joins TRBV19 and TRBJ1-2; D ambiguous. Germline lookup yields CDR1 LNHDA and CDR2 SQIVND (reference sequence). This CDR3 comprises 14 residues. The V and J ends lost 3 bases and 8 bases respectively, with 16 bases between them. CDR3 loop: CASSMGVGGYGYTF. In DNA form, the CDR3 reads TGTGCCAGTAGTATGGGCGTCGGAGGCTACGGCTACACCTTC.

The V gene is TRBV6-6, the J gene TRBJ2-7; D is perhaps TRBD2 (6 bases). The CDR3 loop spans 14 amino acids. Trimming took 6 bases from V and 6 from J, leaving 18 bases between them. Per the germline V gene, CDR1 is MNHNY and CDR2 is SVGAGI (reference sequence). The CDR3 region has the DNA TGTGCCAGCAGCGGGACTGCAAGAATGGGCGAGCAGTACTTC. This codes for CASSGTARMGEQYF.

The chain carries TRBV29-1 and TRBJ2-2; a possible D gene is TRBD2 (6 bases). Germline lookup yields CDR1 SQVTM and CDR2 ANQGSEA. The CDR3 is 14 residues long. Trimming took off 7 bases at V and 3 bases at J, with 15 bases between the two ends. The CDR3 loop reads CSAGVGSDTGELFF. The CDR3 coding sequence is TGCAGCGCTGGAGTCGGGAGCGACACCGGGGAGCTGTTTTTT.

The CDR3, as DNA: TGTGCCAGCAGCCCTTTGGGGGGGAACACCGGGGAGCTGTTTTTT. Protein product: CASSPLGGNTGELFF. This rearrangement joins TRBV28 to TRBJ2-2, with a tentative D call TRBD2 (6 bases). CDR3 length equals 15 residues. The germline CDR1 and CDR2 sequences are MDHEN and SYDVKM. Deletions cut 6 bases from V and 1 base from J, with 12 bases between.

This clone has just one count. The V gene is TRBV13, the J gene TRBJ2-2; D perhaps matches TRBD1 (5 bases). The CDR3 length is 13 residues. Germline-derived CDR1 and CDR2 are PRHDT and FYEKMQ (reference sequence). The V and J ends lost 7 bases and 4 bases respectively, with 10 bases between them. The CDR3 DNA sequence: TGTGCCAGCACTACTGACAGCACCGGGGAGCTGTTTTTT. Protein sequence: CASTTDSTGELFF.

The chain is built from TRBV27 and TRBJ2-7, with 7 bases that match TRBD2. Germline CDR1 MNHEY, CDR2 SMNVEV (reference sequence). The CDR3 covers 13 residues. V was pared by 4 bases and J by 4 bases, with 4 bases of the junction left unmatched. For the CDR3, the DNA is TGTGCCAGCAGTTATCAGGGAGGGTACGAGCAGTACTTC. Amino acids: CASSYQGGYEQYF.

The chain couples TRBV2 to TRBJ1-1; D is undetermined. The CDR3 sequence is 11 residues long. CDR1 SNHLY and CDR2 FYNNEI come from the germline V gene. Trimming took 6 bases from V and 10 from J, leaving 12 bases between them. Here the CDR3 DNA reads TGTGCCAGCAGCGCAGGTGGTGTAGCTTTCTTT. Its protein is CASSAGGVAFF.

This clone was observed a few times. V gene TRBV7-7 combines with J gene TRBJ2-1; D call uncertain. The V gene lost 5 bases and the J gene lost 6 bases, with 11 bases spanning the gap. Germline CDR1 is SSHAT and CDR2 is FNYEAQ (reference sequence). There are 13 residues in the CDR3. CDR3 nucleotide sequence: TGTGCCAGCAGCGTACAGCTGAGCAATGAGCAGTTCTTC. This encodes CASSVQLSNEQFF. The full variable domain, its missing parts supplied by reference TRBV7-7 and TRBJ2-1, is GAGVSQSPRYKVTKRGQDVTLRCDPISSHATLYWYQQALGQGPEFLTYFNYEAQPDKSGLPSDRFSAERPEGSISTLTIQRTEQRDSAMYRCASSVQLSNEQFFGPGTRLTVL.

This clone was observed once. The chain recombines TRBV28 with TRBJ2-7, with 7 bases matching TRBD1. CDR3 length: 12 residues. Germline CDR1 and CDR2: MDHEN and SYDVKM. The J segment lost 6 bases and the V segment lost 3 bases, leaving 2 bases of the junction unmatched. The CDR3 loop reads CASSLTGFEQYF. In DNA form, the CDR3 reads TGTGCCAGCAGTTTGACAGGGTTCGAGCAGTACTTC. Variable domain in full (rest from reference TRBV28 and TRBJ2-7): DVKVTQSSRYLVKRTGEKVFLECVQDMDHENMFWYRQDPGLGLRLIYFSYDVKMKEKGDIPEGYSVSREKKERFSLILESASTNQTSMYLCASSLTGFEQYFGPGTRLTVT.

This clone was detected a few times. The chain has TRBV6-6 and TRBJ1-2; D is unresolved. Germline CDR1 MNHNY, CDR2 SVGAGI (reference sequence). V lost 7 bases and J lost 1, with 7 bases in between. The CDR3 contains 12 residues. The CDR3 sequence is CASTGDNYGYTF. In DNA form, the CDR3 reads TGTGCCAGCACCGGGGATAACTATGGCTACACCTTC.

This clone showed up just a few times. The chain joins TRBV19 to TRBJ1-4; TRBD1 aligns across 8 bases. From germline, CDR1 is LNHDA and CDR2 SQIVND (reference sequence). Losses at the gene ends were 5 bases for V and 6 bases for J; bases not matched to a gene: 5. This CDR3 is 14 amino acids long. The CDR3, as DNA: TGTGCCAGTAGTCCCGACAGGGGACATGAAAAACTGTTTTTT. It yields the protein CASSPDRGHEKLFF.

This chain links TRBV11-2 with TRBJ2-7; 9 positions match TRBD1. CDR1 and CDR2 (germline): SGHAT, FQNNGV. The CDR3 totals 14 residues. The ends lost 5 bases at V and 7 bases at J; junction bases unmatched: 9. CDR3 region: CASSLYGTGYEQYF. CDR3 nucleotides: TGTGCCAGCAGCCTCTACGGGACAGGGTATGAGCAGTACTTC. The full variable domain, in which reference TRBV11-2 and TRBJ2-7 provide the parts outside the CDR3, is EAGVAQSPRYKIIEKRQSVAFWCNPISGHATLYWYQQILGQGPKLLIQFQNNGVVDDSQLPKDRFSAERLKGVDSTLKIQPAKLEDSAVYLCASSLYGTGYEQYFGPGTRLTVT.

The chain links TRBV11-1 to TRBJ2-1; 9 nucleotides line up with TRBD1. CDR1 SGHAT and CDR2 FQDESV come from the germline V gene (reference sequence). The CDR3 spans 16 residues. Trimming at V came to 5 bases and at J to 0 bases, leaving 5 bases not matched to a gene. In DNA, the CDR3 is TGTGCCAGCAGCAGACAGGGGGTGAGCTCCTACAATGAGCAGTTCTTC. Protein sequence: CASSRQGVSSYNEQFF.

The rearrangement links TRBV29-1 to TRBJ2-7, with 7 bases matching TRBD1. J gave up 3 bases and V 1 base, and 12 bases lay outside the gene matches. CDR1 and CDR2 from the germline V gene are SQVTM and ANQGSEA. The CDR3 totals 16 residues. CDR3 residues: CSVEAGLETGSYEQYF. CDR3 nucleotide sequence: TGCAGCGTTGAAGCCGGCTTGGAGACAGGGAGCTACGAGCAGTACTTC.

The chain joins TRBV5-1 to TRBJ1-4, with D unclear. Germline CDR1 and CDR2: SGHRS and YFSETQ. The CDR3 consists of 15 residues. V shed 0 bases and J shed 7 bases, with 13 bases lying between them. Here the CDR3 DNA reads TGCGCCAGCAGCTTGGGGAGGTTGCGGTCTGAAAAACTGTTTTTT. Protein product: CASSLGRLRSEKLFF.

The V and J genes are TRBV5-1 and TRBJ2-2, with a possible D match to TRBD1 (6 bases). Per germline, CDR1 SGHRS and CDR2 YFSETQ. The CDR3 runs 13 residues. V gave up 9 bases and J gave up 5 bases, with 14 bases separating them. This CDR3 reads CATTETGTGELFF. The DNA of the CDR3 is TGCGCCACCACGGAAACAGGGACCGGGGAGCTGTTTTTT.

The chain has TRBV18 and TRBJ1-5; 7 nucleotides agree with TRBD1. The V gene end was trimmed by 2 bases and the J gene end by 3 bases; junction bases not matched to a gene: 7. The CDR3 is 16 amino acids. Germline CDR1 is KGHSH and CDR2 is LQKENI. The CDR3 DNA is TGTGCCAGCTCACCATCGGACAGGATTAACAATCAGCCCCAGCATTTT. Protein: CASSPSDRINNQPQHF.

The DNA for the CDR3 is TGTGCCAGCAGCGTAGGGCCGGGACTAGGAGGGGTGAACACCGGGGAGCTGTTTTTT. Its translation: CASSVGPGLGGVNTGELFF. The chain uses TRBV9 and TRBJ2-2; 8 bases agree with TRBD2. J lost 1 base, V lost 0 bases, and 11 bases had no gene match. This CDR3 region has 19 residues. Germline CDR1 SGDLS, CDR2 YYNGEE.

V is TRBV27 and J is TRBJ2-2; no firm D call. The CDR3 runs 12 residues. The germline V and J ends were trimmed by 6 bases and 4 bases, with 6 bases remaining between them. Germline V lookup: CDR1 MNHEY, CDR2 SMNVEV (reference sequence). The CDR3 DNA reads TGTGCCAGCAGCCCATCCACCGGGGAGCTGTTTTTT. This codes for CASSPSTGELFF.

This chain uses TRBV7-3 with TRBJ2-2; 8 bases line up with TRBD1. The V segment lost 5 bases and the J segment 6 bases; nucleotides outside the gene matches: 5. The CDR3 is 14 amino acids. Germline-derived CDR1 and CDR2 are SGHTA and FQGTGA. The CDR3 here is CASSRDRGSGELFF. The CDR3 bases are TGTGCCAGCAGCCGAGACAGGGGATCCGGGGAGCTGTTTTTT.